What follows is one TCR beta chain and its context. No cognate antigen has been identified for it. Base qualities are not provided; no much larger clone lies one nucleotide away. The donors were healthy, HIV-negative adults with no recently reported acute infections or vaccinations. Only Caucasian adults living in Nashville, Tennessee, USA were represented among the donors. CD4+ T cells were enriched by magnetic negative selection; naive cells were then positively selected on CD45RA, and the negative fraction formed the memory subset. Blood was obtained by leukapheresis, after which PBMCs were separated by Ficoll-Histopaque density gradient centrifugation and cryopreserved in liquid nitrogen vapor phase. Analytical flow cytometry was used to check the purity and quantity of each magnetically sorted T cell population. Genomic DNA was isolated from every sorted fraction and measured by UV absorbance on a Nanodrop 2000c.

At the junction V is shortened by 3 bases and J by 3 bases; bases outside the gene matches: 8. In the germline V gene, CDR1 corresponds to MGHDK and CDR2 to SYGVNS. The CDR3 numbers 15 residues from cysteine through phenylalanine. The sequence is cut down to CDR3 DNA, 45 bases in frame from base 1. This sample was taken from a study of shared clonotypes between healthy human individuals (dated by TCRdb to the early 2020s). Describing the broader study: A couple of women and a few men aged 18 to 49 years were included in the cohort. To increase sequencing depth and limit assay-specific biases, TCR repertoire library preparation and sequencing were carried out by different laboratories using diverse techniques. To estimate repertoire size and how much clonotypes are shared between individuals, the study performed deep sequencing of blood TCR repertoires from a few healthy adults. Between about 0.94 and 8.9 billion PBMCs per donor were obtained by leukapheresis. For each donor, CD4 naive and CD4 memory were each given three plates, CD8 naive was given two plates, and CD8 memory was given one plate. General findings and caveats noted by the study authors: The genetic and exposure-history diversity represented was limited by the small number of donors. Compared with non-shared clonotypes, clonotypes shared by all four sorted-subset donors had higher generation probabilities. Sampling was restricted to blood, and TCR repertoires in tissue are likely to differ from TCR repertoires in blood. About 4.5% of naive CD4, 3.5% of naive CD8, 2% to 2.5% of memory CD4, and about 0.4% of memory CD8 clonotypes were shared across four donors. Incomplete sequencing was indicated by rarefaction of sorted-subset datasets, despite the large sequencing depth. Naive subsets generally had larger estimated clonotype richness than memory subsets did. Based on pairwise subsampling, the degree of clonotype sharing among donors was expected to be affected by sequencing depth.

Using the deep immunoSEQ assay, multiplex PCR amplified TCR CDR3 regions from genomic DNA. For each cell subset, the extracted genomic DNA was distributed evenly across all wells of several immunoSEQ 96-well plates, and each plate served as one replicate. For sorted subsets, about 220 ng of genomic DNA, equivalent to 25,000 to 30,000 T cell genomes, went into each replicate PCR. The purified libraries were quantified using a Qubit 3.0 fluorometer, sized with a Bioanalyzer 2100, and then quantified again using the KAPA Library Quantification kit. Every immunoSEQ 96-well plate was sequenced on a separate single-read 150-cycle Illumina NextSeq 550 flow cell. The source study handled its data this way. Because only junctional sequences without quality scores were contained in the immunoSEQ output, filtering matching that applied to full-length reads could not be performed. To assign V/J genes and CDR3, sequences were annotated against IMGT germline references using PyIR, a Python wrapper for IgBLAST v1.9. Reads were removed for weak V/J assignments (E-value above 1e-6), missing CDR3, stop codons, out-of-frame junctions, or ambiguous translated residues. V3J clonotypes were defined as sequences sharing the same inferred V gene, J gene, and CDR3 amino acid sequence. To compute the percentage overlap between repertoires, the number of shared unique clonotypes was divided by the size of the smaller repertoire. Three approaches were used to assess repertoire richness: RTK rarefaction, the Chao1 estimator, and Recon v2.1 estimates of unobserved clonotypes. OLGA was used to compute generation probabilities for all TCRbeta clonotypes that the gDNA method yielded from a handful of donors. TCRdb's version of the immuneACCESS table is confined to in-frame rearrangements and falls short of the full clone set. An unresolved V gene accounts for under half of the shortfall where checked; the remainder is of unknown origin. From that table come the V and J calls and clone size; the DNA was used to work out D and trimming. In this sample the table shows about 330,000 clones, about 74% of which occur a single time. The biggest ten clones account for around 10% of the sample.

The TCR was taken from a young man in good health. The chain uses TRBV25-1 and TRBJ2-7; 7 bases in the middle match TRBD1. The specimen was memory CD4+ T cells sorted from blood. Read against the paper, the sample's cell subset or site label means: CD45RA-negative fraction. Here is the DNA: TGTGCCAGCAGTGACCCCGGACAGGAGAACTACGAGCAGTACTTC. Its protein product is CASSDPGQENYEQYF.